Listed below are T cell receptor beta chains from one sample, sequenced in a study of cytomegalovirus exposure and HLA in healthy donors. TCRdb's copy holds only in-frame clones and misses some; the assay was immunoSEQ multiplex PCR. The data show approximately 100,000 clones, about 94% seen once. The sample comprised PBMCs. The source is a woman younger than 45 in good health and CMV-seropositive. The CDR3 runs from the conserved cysteine through the conserved F or W. Each record gives: CDR3 DNA, CDR3 protein, clone size, J gene, V gene, D gene. A D gene is named only where the DNA matches it firmly. Some rows mark clone size as missing; the rest say once, few, many or name a class of expanded clone.

TGTGCCAGCAGCCCACTTCGGACCCCGAGGGCACGTGAGCAGTTCTTC CASSPLRTPRAREQFF . TRBJ2-1 TRBV11-2 .
TGTGCCAGTACCACCGCGGGAGCGAGCCCAGATACGCAGTATTTT CASTTAGASPDTQYF once TRBJ2-3 TRBV19 TRBD2
TGTGCCAGCAGTTTCCTACAGCTAAGTTACAATGAGCAGTTCTTC CASSFLQLSYNEQFF . TRBJ2-1 TRBV27 .
TGTGCCAGCTGGGGGGACCTATTGAATAACTATGGCTACACCTTC CASWGDLLNNYGYTF . TRBJ1-2 TRBV25-1 .
TGTGCCAGCACCCCTGGACTTGGAATCGCAAGCTCCTACGAGCAGTACTTC CASTPGLGIASSYEQYF . TRBJ2-7 TRBV27 .
TGTGCCTGGTGGGACAGGGGCACAGATACGCAGTATTTT CAWWDRGTDTQYF . TRBJ2-3 TRBV30 TRBD1
TGTGCCAGCAATCCCAGCGGGAGAACAGATACGCAGTATTTT CASNPSGRTDTQYF . TRBJ2-3 TRBV6-5 TRBD2
TGTGCCAGCAGCTTAGCCTTGGTTCCTACCACTAGCGGGAGGACAGATACGCAGTATTTT CASSLALVPTTSGRTDTQYF . TRBJ2-3 TRBV7-8 TRBD2
TGTGCCAGCAGCTCGAACAGGGGTGACTACGAGCAGTACTTC CASSSNRGDYEQYF . TRBJ2-7 TRBV7-7 TRBD1
TGTGCCAGCAGTTACTCTTACAGGGGGCGTGGAACTGAAGCTTTCTTT CASSYSYRGRGTEAFF . TRBJ1-1 TRBV6-5 TRBD1
TGTGCCAGCAGGGAGGAGTTTTCCTACAATGAGCAGTTCTTC CASREEFSYNEQFF . TRBJ2-1 TRBV5-4 .
TGTGCCAGCAGTCCCCGCAACAGTTATTATGGCTACACCTTC CASSPRNSYYGYTF . TRBJ1-2 TRBV6-5 .
TGTGCCAGCAGCTTACACTCCAAGGACAGATTAAATGAAAAACTGTTTTTT CASSLHSKDRLNEKLFF . TRBJ1-4 TRBV7-9 .
TGTGCCAGCATCAGGGCGTCTGGGGCCAACGTCCTGACTTTC CASIRASGANVLTF . TRBJ2-6 TRBV6-5 .
TGCGCCAGCAGCCCCCCGCTAGCGGGAGATCAAACCGGGGAGCTGTTTTTT CASSPPLAGDQTGELFF . TRBJ2-2 TRBV23-1 TRBD2
TGTGCCAGCAGCCAGGACAGGGGCTCCTACGAGCAGTACTTC CASSQDRGSYEQYF few TRBJ2-7 TRBV5-4 TRBD1
TGTGCCAGCAGCCCAGCGGCGGATGAAAAACTGTTTTTT CASSPAADEKLFF once TRBJ1-4 TRBV5-5 .
TGTGCCAGCAGTTCCCTGGACAGACTTTACAACGAGCAGTACTTC CASSSLDRLYNEQYF once TRBJ2-7 TRBV27 .
TGTGCCAGTAGTATCTCACCCCGGGACAGTGCAACTAATGAAAAACTGTTTTTT CASSISPRDSATNEKLFF . TRBJ1-4 TRBV19 TRBD1
TGTGCCAGCAGCCCGGACAGCTATGGCTACACCTTC CASSPDSYGYTF . TRBJ1-2 TRBV7-2 .
TGTGCCACCTCCAGCGGGAGGGCCCCCGGGGAGCTGTTTTTT CATSSGRAPGELFF . TRBJ2-2 TRBV15 TRBD2
TGCGCCAGCAGCCAGGAGGTTAGCACAGATACGCAGTATTTT CASSQEVSTDTQYF . TRBJ2-3 TRBV4-3 .
TGTGCCAGCAGTTTACAACTGGGCACACAGCCCCAGCATTTT CASSLQLGTQPQHF . TRBJ1-5 TRBV28 .
TGTGCCAGCAGTGTAAGAGATCGGGGGGAAGCTTTCTTT CASSVRDRGEAFF few TRBJ1-1 TRBV2 .
TGTGCCAGCAGTAGGGGACAGGGAATCTCCTACGAGCAGTACTTC CASSRGQGISYEQYF . TRBJ2-7 TRBV2 TRBD1
TGTGCCAGCTCACCACTTAATGTCGGCACCGGGGAGCTGTTTTTT CASSPLNVGTGELFF once TRBJ2-2 TRBV18 .
TGCGCCAGCAGCCAAGATAGAGTCGGGTTCGAGCAGTACTTC CASSQDRVGFEQYF . TRBJ2-7 TRBV4-3 .
TGTGCCAGCAGTTACTCGTTGTGGAGGGATGGAGAGACCCAGTACTTC CASSYSLWRDGETQYF . TRBJ2-5 TRBV6-5 .
TGCGCCAGCAGCTACGACAGGGGTGAGGAGACCCAGTACTTC CASSYDRGEETQYF . TRBJ2-5 TRBV5-1 TRBD1
TGCGCCAGCAAACCGGGACTAGCGACCTACGAGCAGTACTTC CASKPGLATYEQYF . TRBJ2-7 TRBV4-1 TRBD2
TGTGCCAGCAGTTCCACTCTCAGCGACGAGCAGTACTTC CASSSTLSDEQYF . TRBJ2-7 TRBV28 .
TGCAGCGTTTTGAGCGGGGTGGGGTTGGGGCAGTACTTC CSVLSGVGLGQYF . TRBJ2-7 TRBV29-1 TRBD2
TGTGCCAGCAGCCCCTTAGCGGGACTCTACTACGAGCAGTACTTC CASSPLAGLYYEQYF . TRBJ2-7 TRBV14 TRBD2
TGTGCCAGCAGTTACGATCCGGTGGCCTACGAGCAGTACTTC CASSYDPVAYEQYF . TRBJ2-7 TRBV6-5 .
TGTGCCAGTAGTAAAACCCCCCGGACAGGATTTTATGGCTACACCTTC CASSKTPRTGFYGYTF . TRBJ1-2 TRBV19 TRBD1
TGTGCCAGTAGTTCACTTAGGGCAGGGACTAATGAAAAACTGTTTTTT CASSSLRAGTNEKLFF . TRBJ1-4 TRBV19 .